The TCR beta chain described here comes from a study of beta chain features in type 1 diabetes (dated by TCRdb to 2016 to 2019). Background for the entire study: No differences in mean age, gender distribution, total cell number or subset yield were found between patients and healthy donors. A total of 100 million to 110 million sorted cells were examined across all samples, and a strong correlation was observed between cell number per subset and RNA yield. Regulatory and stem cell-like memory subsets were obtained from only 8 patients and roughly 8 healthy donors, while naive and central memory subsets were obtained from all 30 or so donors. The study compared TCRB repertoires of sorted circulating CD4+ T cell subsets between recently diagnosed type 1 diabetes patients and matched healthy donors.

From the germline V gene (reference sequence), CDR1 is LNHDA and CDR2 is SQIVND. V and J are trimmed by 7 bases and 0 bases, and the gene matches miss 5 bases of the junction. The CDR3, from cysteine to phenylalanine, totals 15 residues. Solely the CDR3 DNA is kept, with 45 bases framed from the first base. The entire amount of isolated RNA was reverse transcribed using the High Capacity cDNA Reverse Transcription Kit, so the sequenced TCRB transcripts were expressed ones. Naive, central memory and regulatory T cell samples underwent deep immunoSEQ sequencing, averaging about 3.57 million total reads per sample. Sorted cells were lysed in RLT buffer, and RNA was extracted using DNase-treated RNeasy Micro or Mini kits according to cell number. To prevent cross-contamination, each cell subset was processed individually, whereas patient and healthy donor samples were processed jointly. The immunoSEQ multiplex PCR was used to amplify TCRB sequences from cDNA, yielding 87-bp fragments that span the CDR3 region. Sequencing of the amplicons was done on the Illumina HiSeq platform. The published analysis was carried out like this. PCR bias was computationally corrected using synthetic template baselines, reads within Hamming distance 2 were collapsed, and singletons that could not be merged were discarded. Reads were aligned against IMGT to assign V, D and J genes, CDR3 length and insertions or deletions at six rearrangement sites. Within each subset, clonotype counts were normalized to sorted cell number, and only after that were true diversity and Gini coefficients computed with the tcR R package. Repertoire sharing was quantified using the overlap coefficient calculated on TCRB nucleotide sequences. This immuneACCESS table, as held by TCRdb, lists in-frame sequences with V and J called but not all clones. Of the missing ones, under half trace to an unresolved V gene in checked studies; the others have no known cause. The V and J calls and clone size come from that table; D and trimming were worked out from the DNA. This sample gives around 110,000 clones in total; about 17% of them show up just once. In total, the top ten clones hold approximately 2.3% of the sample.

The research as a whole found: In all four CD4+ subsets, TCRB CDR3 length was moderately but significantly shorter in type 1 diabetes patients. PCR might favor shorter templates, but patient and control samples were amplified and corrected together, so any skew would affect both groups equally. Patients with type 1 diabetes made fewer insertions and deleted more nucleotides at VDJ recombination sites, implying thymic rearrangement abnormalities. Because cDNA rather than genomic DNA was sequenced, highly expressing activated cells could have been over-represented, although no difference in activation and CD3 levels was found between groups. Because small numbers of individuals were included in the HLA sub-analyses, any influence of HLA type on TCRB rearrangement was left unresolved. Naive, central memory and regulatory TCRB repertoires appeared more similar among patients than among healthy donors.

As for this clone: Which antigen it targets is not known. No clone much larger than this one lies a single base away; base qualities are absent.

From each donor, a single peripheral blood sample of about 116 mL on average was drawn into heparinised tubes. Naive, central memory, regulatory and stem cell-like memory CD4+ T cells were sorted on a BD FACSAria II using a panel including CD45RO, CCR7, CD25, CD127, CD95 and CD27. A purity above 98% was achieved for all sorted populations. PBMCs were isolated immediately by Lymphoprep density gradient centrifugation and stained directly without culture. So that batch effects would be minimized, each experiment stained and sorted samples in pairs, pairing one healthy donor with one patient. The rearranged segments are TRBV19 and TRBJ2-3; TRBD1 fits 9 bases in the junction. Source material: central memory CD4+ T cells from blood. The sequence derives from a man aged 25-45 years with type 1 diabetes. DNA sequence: TGTGCCAGTACCTACGGACAGGGGAGCACAGATACGCAGTATTTT. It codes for CASTYGQGSTDTQYF.